Included here is one TCR beta chain sequence, with context. The target antigen is unknown. TCRdb keeps only in-frame clones here, not all; method: immunoSEQ multiplex PCR. Of approximately 97,000 clones detected, 91% appear once; the ten largest clones hold over 0.15%. This entry belongs to a study of graft-versus-host responses after intestinal transplantation. Study overall: Multivisceral, liver-intestinal, or isolated intestinal grafts went to recipients. Following induction with anti-thymocyte globulin, all recipients were given tacrolimus and steroids for three to four years.

The specimen comprised unstimulated CD4+ T cells sorted from spleen or lymph node cells, sampled before transplant. This clonotype was sampled from a human donor who was the organ donor for an intestinal transplant.

CDR3 loop: CASSPHREGDIQYF. The CDR3 DNA reads as TGTGCCAGCAGCCCTCACCGAGAGGGGGACATTCAGTACTTC. J is TRBJ2-4 and V is TRBV7-3, with D maybe TRBD1 (6 bases). Trimming removed 5 bases from V and 8 bases from J, with 16 bases in between. This CDR3 region has 14 residues. Looked up from germline, CDR1 is SGHTA and CDR2 is FQGTGA.